The next 28 T cell receptor beta chains were all read from a single sample in a study of sequential checkpoint blockade in melanoma. Specified treatment: randomized to nivolumab then ipilimumab (arm A) or the reverse (arm B). The table came from immunoSEQ multiplex PCR; TCRdb's copy has only in-frame clones and leaves some out. Of about 12,000 clones listed, 60% to 70% are singletons. Sequences were derived from CD8+ T cells sorted from blood (inferred from file names), sampled from a patient given nivolumab and ipilimumab in sequence. The receptor source for this set is a human donor with melanoma.

This sequence joins TRBV5-6 and TRBJ1-2; 8 bases are a match to TRBD1. V was pared by 1 base and J by 4 bases, with 9 bases of the junction left unmatched. Germline-derived CDR1 and CDR2 are SGHDT and YYEEEE. CDR3 size: 16 residues. CDR3 protein: CASSLFRQGASYGYTF. The CDR3 nucleotides read TGTGCCAGCAGCTTGTTCAGGCAGGGGGCTTCCTATGGCTACACCTTC. Using reference TRBV5-6 and TRBJ1-2 for the parts outside the CDR3, the full variable domain is DAGVTQSPTHLIKTRGQQVTLRCSPKSGHDTVSWYQQALGQGPQFIFQYYEEEERQRGNFPDRFSGHQFPNYSSELNVNALLLGDSALYLCASSLFRQGASYGYTFGSGTRLTVV.

In its sample, this clone was seen a few times. The rearrangement uses TRBV6-5 and TRBJ2-4, with D maybe TRBD2 (5 bases). V was trimmed by 2 bases and J by 6 bases, leaving 8 bases between them. CDR3 length: 13 amino acids. Germline loops: CDR1 MNHEY, CDR2 SVGAGI. CDR3 nucleotides: TGTGCCAGCAGTTACACTAGAAGAAACATTCAGTACTTC. This sequence encodes CASSYTRRNIQYF.

This chain links TRBV6-1 with TRBJ2-1; 13 bases fit TRBD2. J gave up 8 bases and V 4 bases, and 5 bases lay outside the gene matches. The CDR3 has 15 residues. CDR1 MNHNS and CDR2 SASEGT come from the germline V gene. This chain's CDR3 is CASSATSGRPHEQFF. DNA for the CDR3: TGTGCCAGCAGTGCGACTAGCGGGAGGCCCCATGAGCAGTTCTTC.

The V call is TRBV4-2, the J call TRBJ2-5; 9 bases line up with TRBD1. The better agreement between TRBJ2-7 and the DNA end casts doubt on the J call. Germline-derived CDR1 and CDR2 are LGHNA and YNFKEQ. The CDR3 loop spans 16 amino acids. The DNA for the CDR3 is TGTGCCAGCAGCCAAGAAGTGGGACAGGGAGGGCGCGAGCAGTACTTC. The encoded protein is CASSQEVGQGGREQYF.

This clone was seen a few times. The J gene is TRBJ2-1, the V gene TRBV7-8, with 10 bases matching TRBD2. V shed 1 base, J shed 9 bases, and the junction held 3 bases outside the gene matches. The CDR3 is 14 amino acids. Germline loops: CDR1 SGHVS, CDR2 FQNEAQ. CDR3 sequence reads: CASSLGLAGVEQFF. The CDR3 DNA reads as TGTGCCAGCAGCTTAGGGCTAGCGGGAGTTGAGCAGTTCTTC.

The J gene is TRBJ2-4, the V gene TRBV7-2; 7 bases match TRBD2. Germline trimming cut 6 bases from V and 0 bases from J; bases unmatched to any gene: 8. Germline V gene data show CDR1 as SGHTA and CDR2 as FQGNSA. This CDR3 comprises 16 residues. CDR3 sequence (DNA): TGTGCCAGCAGTCAAAATAGCGGGTTAGCCAAAAACATTCAGTACTTC. Amino acids: CASSQNSGLAKNIQYF.

The chain uses TRBV27 and TRBJ2-1, with TRBD2 matching over 12 bases. In germline, CDR1 is MNHEY, CDR2 SMNVEV (reference sequence). The CDR3 runs to 15 residues. After removal of 4 bases from V and 4 bases from J, the junction contained 2 bases not matched to a gene. CDR3 nucleotide sequence: TGTGCCAGCAGTTCCGGACTAGCGGGGTACAATGAGCAGTTCTTC. This codes for CASSSGLAGYNEQFF.

This clone rates as large (0.1 to 1%). The chain couples TRBV7-3 to TRBJ2-1, with 8 positions matching TRBD2. This CDR3 contains 15 residues. Germline loops: CDR1 SGHTA, CDR2 FQGTGA. Germline trimming cut 5 bases from V and 7 bases from J; bases unmatched to any gene: 10. The CDR3 here is CASSTLLGGGNEQFF. The CDR3 bases are TGTGCCAGCAGCACGCTCTTGGGCGGGGGGAATGAGCAGTTCTTC.

The chain employs TRBV27 and TRBJ1-1, with D uncertain. The germline V and J ends were trimmed by 5 bases and 0 bases, with 13 bases remaining between them. Germline CDR1 and CDR2: MNHEY and SMNVEV (reference sequence). The CDR3 contains 15 residues. In nucleotides, the CDR3 is TGTGCCAGCAGTCGAACAGTCGTCATGAACACTGAAGCTTTCTTT. This encodes CASSRTVVMNTEAFF.

This clone was seen a handful of times. The chain links TRBV5-1 to TRBJ2-7; tentatively, D is TRBD1 (6 bases). V dropped 3 bases and J dropped 0 bases, with 10 bases sitting between them. Germline CDR1 reads SGHRS; CDR2 reads YFSETQ. There are 14 residues in the CDR3. CDR3: CASSWGLLSYEQYF. In DNA, the CDR3 is TGCGCCAGCAGCTGGGGGCTCCTCTCCTACGAGCAGTACTTC.

This clone has just a few counts. This sequence joins TRBV5-1 and TRBJ1-1; D remains unclear. CDR1 is SGHRS and CDR2 is YFSETQ in the germline V gene. Deletions cut 1 base from V and 11 bases from J, with 18 bases between. This CDR3 contains 14 residues. The CDR3 loop reads CASSLLGGPPMAFF. The CDR3 DNA reads as TGCGCCAGCAGCTTGTTGGGAGGACCCCCCATGGCTTTCTTT.

This chain uses TRBV4-3 with TRBJ1-1; D is unclear. With 0 bases removed from V and 11 bases from J, the gap between germline ends came to 13 bases. CDR3 length: 13 residues. Germline values: CDR1 LGHNA, CDR2 YSLEER. This CDR3 reads CASSQDQAQSAFF. The CDR3 bases are TGCGCCAGCAGCCAAGACCAGGCCCAGAGCGCTTTCTTT.

The V gene is TRBV2, the J gene TRBJ2-3; 8 positions match TRBD1. The germline gives CDR1 SNHLY, CDR2 FYNNEI. V shed 6 bases, J shed 1 base, and the junction held 0 bases outside the gene matches. The CDR3 is 13 residues long. The CDR3 DNA reads TGTGCCAGCAGGGACAGGGGCACAGATACGCAGTATTTT. As protein: CASRDRGTDTQYF.

The chain uses TRBV21-1 and TRBJ1-2; the table's D call of TRBD1 was not tested on the DNA. TRBV21-1 is a pseudogene. The CDR3 spans 16 residues. The CDR3 is CASSPLGQGINYGYTF. DNA for the CDR3: TGTGCCAGCAGCCCCTTGGGGCAGGGGATTAACTATGGCTACACCTTC.

This chain links TRBV4-1 with TRBJ2-7; 7 bases agree with TRBD1. The V and J ends lost 5 bases and 0 bases, in that order; junction bases with no gene match: 7. Germline V gives CDR1 MGHRA, CDR2 YSYEKL. The CDR3 extends over 15 amino acids. DNA for the CDR3: TGCGCCAGCAGCGAGACAGGGATGAGCTCCTACGAGCAGTACTTC. Its protein product is CASSETGMSSYEQYF.

The CDR3 bases are TGTGCCAGCAGCTTGGTTGGGGGACTAGCTTCCTATGAGCAGTTCTTC. Translated: CASSLVGGLASYEQFF. The V and J genes are TRBV5-4 and TRBJ2-1; 9 bases match TRBD2. Germline trimming cut 0 bases from V and 8 bases from J; bases unmatched to any gene: 9. The CDR3 sequence is 16 residues long. CDR1 and CDR2 from the germline V gene are SGHNT and YYREEE (reference sequence).

A few counts support this clone. The CDR3 is CASSTLLGGGNEQFF. Here the CDR3 DNA reads TGTGCCAGCAGCACGCTCTTGGGCGGGGGGAATGAGCAGTTCTTC. The V gene is TRBV7-9, the J gene TRBJ2-1, with 8 bases lining up with TRBD2. V was pared by 5 bases and J by 7 bases, with 10 bases of the junction left unmatched. Germline CDR1 SEHNR, CDR2 FQNEAQ (reference sequence). The CDR3 loop spans 15 amino acids.

The rearrangement joins TRBV4-1 to TRBJ2-7; D remains ambiguous. This CDR3 comprises 15 residues. Trimming stripped 1 base from V and 2 bases from J, with 12 bases between. CDR1 and CDR2 (germline): MGHRA, YSYEKL. The CDR3 here is CASSQGLSRPYEQYF. CDR3 nucleotide sequence: TGCGCCAGCAGCCAAGGACTGTCGAGACCCTACGAGCAGTACTTC.

The chain carries TRBV5-5 and TRBJ2-7; 7 nucleotides line up with TRBD1. The CDR3 consists of 15 residues. The ends lost 2 bases at V and 0 bases at J; junction bases unmatched: 5. Germline V CDR1 and CDR2: SGHKS, YYEKEE (reference sequence). CDR3 bases: TGTGCCAGCAGCTTCACAGGGGCTGTCTCCTACGAGCAGTACTTC. This translates into CASSFTGAVSYEQYF.

This clone was detected a few times. The same CDR3 can be traced to other DNA sequences in this sample. The CDR3 loop reads CASSDLAGGDNEQFF. In nucleotides, the CDR3 is TGTGCCAGCAGTGACTTGGCGGGAGGGGACAATGAGCAGTTCTTC. This chain links TRBV25-1 with TRBJ2-1, with 9 bases fitting TRBD2. The ends lost 3 bases at V and 5 bases at J; junction bases unmatched: 5. This CDR3 has 15 residues. CDR1 and CDR2 (germline): MGHDK, SYGVNS.

J is TRBJ2-7 and V is TRBV29-1; D might be TRBD2 (5 bases). The CDR3 length is 14 residues. V lost 2 bases and J 2 bases, leaving 13 bases between the germline ends. The germline CDR1 and CDR2 sequences are SQVTM and ANQGSEA. The DNA of the CDR3 is TGCAGCGTTGAACCCTTAAAGGGAGCCTACGAGCAGTACTTC. It yields the protein CSVEPLKGAYEQYF.

This clone came up once. The rearrangement joins TRBV7-9 to TRBJ2-7; TRBD1 matches at 12 bases. CDR3 size: 15 residues. Trimming removed 1 base from V and 5 bases from J; junction bases left unmatched: 3. CDR1 SEHNR and CDR2 FQNEAQ come from the germline V gene (reference sequence). CDR3 in amino acids: CASSLGGQGAHEQYF. The CDR3 DNA reads TGTGCCAGCAGCTTAGGGGGACAGGGGGCCCACGAGCAGTACTTC.

The chain uses TRBV9 and TRBJ1-1; weak D call: TRBD1 (5 bases). Trimming removed 0 bases at V and 1 base at J, with 10 bases between. The CDR3 runs 15 residues. Germline CDR1 reads SGDLS; CDR2 reads YYNGEE. The CDR3 region has the DNA TGTGCCAGCAGCGTAGCAGGGAGGGGGAACACTGAAGCTTTCTTT. This translates into CASSVAGRGNTEAFF.

This clone has only a few counts. The CDR3 spells CASSLLSGDSYEQYF. CDR3 DNA sequence: TGTGCCAGCAGTTTGCTGTCAGGGGACTCCTACGAGCAGTACTTC. The chain links TRBV28 to TRBJ2-7, with TRBD1 as a possible D gene (6 bases). Deletions cut 3 bases from V and 0 bases from J, with 12 bases between. The CDR3 loop spans 15 amino acids. Germline V CDR1 and CDR2: MDHEN, SYDVKM.

The gene calls are TRBV29-1 and TRBJ1-2, with D possibly matching TRBD1 (5 bases). This CDR3 has 14 residues. The V and J ends lost 7 bases and 8 bases respectively, with 23 bases between them. In germline, CDR1 is SQVTM, CDR2 ANQGSEA. The CDR3 DNA reads as TGCAGCGCATGGGGGGTAGGGGACGAGCGAGGCTACACCTTC. Encoded protein: CSAWGVGDERGYTF.

The V call is TRBV9, the J call TRBJ2-1; tentatively, D is TRBD1 (5 bases). V lost 4 bases to trimming and J lost 0 bases, with 11 bases between them. CDR1 and CDR2 (germline): SGDLS, YYNGEE. This CDR3 is built from 15 residues. CDR3 region: CASSQGYGSYNEQFF. The CDR3 DNA sequence: TGTGCCAGCAGCCAGGGCTATGGCTCCTACAATGAGCAGTTCTTC.

V and J are TRBV29-1 and TRBJ1-1; D is perhaps TRBD1 (6 bases). Trimming pared 2 bases from V and 4 bases from J, leaving 14 bases between. Germline V CDR1 and CDR2: SQVTM, ANQGSEA. The CDR3 has 14 residues. CDR3 protein: CSVEIRGDGTEAFF. The CDR3 DNA reads as TGCAGCGTTGAAATCAGGGGAGACGGCACTGAAGCTTTCTTT.

This chain connects TRBV7-2 to TRBJ1-2; D ambiguous. V was clipped by 5 bases and J by 5 bases, with 15 bases between them. This CDR3 comprises 14 residues. Looked up from germline, CDR1 is SGHTA and CDR2 is FQGNSA. This CDR3 is CASSPDFRGYGYTF. Written as DNA, the CDR3 is TGTGCCAGCAGCCCGGATTTTAGAGGGTATGGCTACACCTTC. Drawing the rest from reference TRBV7-2 and TRBJ1-2, the complete variable domain is GAGVSQSPSNKVTEKGKDVELRCDPISGHTALYWYRQSLGQGLEFLIYFQGNSAPDKSGLPSDRFSAERTGGSVSTLTIQRTQQEDSAVYLCASSPDFRGYGYTFGSGTRLTVV.